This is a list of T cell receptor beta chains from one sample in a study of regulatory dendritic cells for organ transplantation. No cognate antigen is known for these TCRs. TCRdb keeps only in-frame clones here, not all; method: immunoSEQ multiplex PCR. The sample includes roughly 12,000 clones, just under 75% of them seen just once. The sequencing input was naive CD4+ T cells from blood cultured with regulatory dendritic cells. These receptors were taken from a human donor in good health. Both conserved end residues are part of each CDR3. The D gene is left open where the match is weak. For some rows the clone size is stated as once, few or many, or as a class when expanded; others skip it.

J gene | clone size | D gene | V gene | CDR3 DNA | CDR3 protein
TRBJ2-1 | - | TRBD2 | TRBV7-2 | TGTGCCAGCAGCCCCCGGTTGGGGCGGGGGGGCGATGAGCAGTTCTTC | CASSPRLGRGGDEQFF
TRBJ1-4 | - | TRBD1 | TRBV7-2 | TGTGCCAGCAGTCAAATGGGACAGGGAAACGAAAAACTGTTTTTT | CASSQMGQGNEKLFF
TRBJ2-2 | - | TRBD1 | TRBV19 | TGTGCCAGTAGTAAGGGACAGGGAGCGAACACCGGGGAGCTGTTTTTT | CASSKGQGANTGELFF
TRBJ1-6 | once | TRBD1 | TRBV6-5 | TGTGCCAGCAGCCCAGGACAGGTGTCAAATTCACCCCTCCACTTT | CASSPGQVSNSPLHF
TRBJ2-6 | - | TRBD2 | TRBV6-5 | TGTGCCAGCATGGGAGGGAACTCCGGGGCCAACGTCCTGACTTTC | CASMGGNSGANVLTF
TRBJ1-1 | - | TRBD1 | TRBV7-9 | TGTGCCAGCAGCCCCTTGACAGGGGGCGCTTTCTTT | CASSPLTGGAFF
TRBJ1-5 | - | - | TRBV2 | TGTGCCAGCAGGGTGGATGGAGATGGTCAGCCCCAGCATTTT | CASRVDGDGQPQHF
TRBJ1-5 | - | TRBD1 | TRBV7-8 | TGTGCCAGCAGCATGGGACAGCTCAATCAGCCCCAGCATTTT | CASSMGQLNQPQHF
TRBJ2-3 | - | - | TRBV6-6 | TGTGCCAGCACCTACGGCACAGATACGCAGTATTTT | CASTYGTDTQYF
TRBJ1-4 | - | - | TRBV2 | TGTGCCAGCAGGGATGGAGGGGATAATGAAAAACTGTTTTTT | CASRDGGDNEKLFF
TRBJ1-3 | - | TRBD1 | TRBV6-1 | TGTGCCAGCAGTGTCTTCCGAGGGGTCAGGGGGCGATTTAGTGGAAACACCATATATTTT | CASSVFRGVRGRFSGNTIYF
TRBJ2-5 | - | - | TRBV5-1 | TGCGCCAGCAGCTCGACGACAGGCCAAGAGACCCAGTACTTC | CASSSTTGQETQYF
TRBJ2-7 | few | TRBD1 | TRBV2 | TGTGCCAGCAGCACCGGGACAGGGACCTACGAGCAGTACTTC | CASSTGTGTYEQYF
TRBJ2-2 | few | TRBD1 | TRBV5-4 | TGTGCCAGCAGTCCGGGACAGGGGAACACCGGGGAGCTGTTTTTT | CASSPGQGNTGELFF
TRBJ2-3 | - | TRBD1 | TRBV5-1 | TGCGCCAGCAGCTCGGGACAGGCCAGCACAGATACGCAGTATTTT | CASSSGQASTDTQYF
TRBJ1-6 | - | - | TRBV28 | TGTGCCAGCAGTTTCCCAGGGGAAGATTCACCCCTCCACTTT | CASSFPGEDSPLHF
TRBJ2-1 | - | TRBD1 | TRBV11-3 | TGTGCCAGCAGCTTAGCACAGGGGTATGAGCAGTTCTTC | CASSLAQGYEQFF
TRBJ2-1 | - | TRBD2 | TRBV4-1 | TGCGCCAGCACCCTCCGGACTAGCGGGGCTAGTGGTGAGCAGTTCTTC | CASTLRTSGASGEQFF
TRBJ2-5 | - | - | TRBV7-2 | TGTGCCAGCAGCTTAGGACGGGGAAGGGCCCAGTACTTC | CASSLGRGRAQYF
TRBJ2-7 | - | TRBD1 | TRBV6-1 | TGTGCCAGCATCAAGGGGGACAGCTCCTACGAGCAGTACTTC | CASIKGDSSYEQYF
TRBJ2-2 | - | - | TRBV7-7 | TGTGCCAGCAGCTTGGGAGCAACCGGGGAGCTGTTTTTT | CASSLGATGELFF
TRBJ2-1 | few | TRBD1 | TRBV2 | TGTGCCAGCAGCGACAGGGGCTATGAGCAGTTCTTC | CASSDRGYEQFF
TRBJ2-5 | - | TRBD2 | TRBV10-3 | TGTGCCATCAGTCCCACTAGCGGCGAAGAGACCCAGTACTTC | CAISPTSGEETQYF
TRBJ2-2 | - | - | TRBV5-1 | TGCGCCAGCAGCTTGGGACTAGTCGGAACCGGGGAGCTGTTTTTT | CASSLGLVGTGELFF
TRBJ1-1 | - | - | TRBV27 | TGTGCCAGCAGCCTGACAGGCGGGCCCCGTGAAGCTTTCTTT | CASSLTGGPREAFF
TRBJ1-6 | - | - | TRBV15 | TGTGCCACCAGCAGAGATCCAGCGGGGGCGCGCTCCTATAATTCACCCCTCCACTTT | CATSRDPAGARSYNSPLHF
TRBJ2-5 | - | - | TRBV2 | TGTGCCAGCAGTAGACGGGGGGAGACCCAGTACTTC | CASSRRGETQYF
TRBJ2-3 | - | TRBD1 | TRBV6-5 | TGTGCCAGCAGGAAACAGGGGGCAGATACGCAGTATTTT | CASRKQGADTQYF
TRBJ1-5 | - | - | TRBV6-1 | TGTGCCAGCAGTGAACAGGAACAGCCCTTTAGCAATCAGCCCCAGCATTTT | CASSEQEQPFSNQPQHF
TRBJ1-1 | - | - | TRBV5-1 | TGCGCCAGCAGCTTGGAACCCCTTTCCAGGGGCACTGAAGCTTTCTTT | CASSLEPLSRGTEAFF
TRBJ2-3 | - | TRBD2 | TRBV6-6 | TGTGCCAGCAGTAATCTAGCGGGCTACACAGATACGCAGTATTTT | CASSNLAGYTDTQYF
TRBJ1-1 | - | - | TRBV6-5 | TGTGCCAGCAGCCCTCGACAGGAGAACACTGAAGCTTTCTTT | CASSPRQENTEAFF
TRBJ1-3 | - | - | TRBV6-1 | TGTGCCAGCACCGGGGCAGGGACAGGAAACACCATATATTTT | CASTGAGTGNTIYF
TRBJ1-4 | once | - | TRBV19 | TGTGCCAGTAGTCCTACGACCCGACAGAATGAAAAACTGTTTTTT | CASSPTTRQNEKLFF
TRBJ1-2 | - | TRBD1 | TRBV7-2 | TGTGCCAGCAGTTTCGTTGTGACAGGGCTCCAGGGCTACACCTTC | CASSFVVTGLQGYTF
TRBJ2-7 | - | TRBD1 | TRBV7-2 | TGTGCCAGCAGCTCCCCGGGACAGAGTTTAAACGAGCAGTACTTC | CASSSPGQSLNEQYF
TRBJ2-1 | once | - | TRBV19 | TGTGCCAGTAGCCCCGTCGGAGGTGAGCAGTTCTTC | CASSPVGGEQFF
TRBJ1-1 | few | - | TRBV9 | TGTGCCAGCAGCGCCTATCCGACAGTGAACACTGAAGCTTTCTTT | CASSAYPTVNTEAFF
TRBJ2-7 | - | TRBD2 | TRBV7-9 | TGTGCCAGCAGCTTCGGGGGGGGCTCTTCCTACGAGCAGTACTTC | CASSFGGGSSYEQYF
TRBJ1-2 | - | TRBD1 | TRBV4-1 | TGCGCCAGCAGCCCGTGGACAGGAACCCTCTATGGCTACACCTTC | CASSPWTGTLYGYTF